These 9 T cell receptor beta chains originate from one sample sequenced in a study of CD8 T cells in Susac syndrome. Reverse transcription of roughly 0.5 to 1 ug RNA used random hexamers. One entry per CDR3 protein, called by TCRdb with MiXCR from the immunoSEQ multiplex PCR reads. The sample has about 100,000 distinct CDR3 sequences; 95% are singletons. Sequenced: CD8+ T cells from PBMCs. The source of these receptors is a human donor with Susac syndrome.

The rearrangement uses TRBV3-1 and TRBJ2-6; D uncertain. Germline V CDR1 and CDR2: LGHDT, YNNKEL (reference sequence). The CDR3 spans 15 residues. V was cut by 4 bases and J by 0 bases, with 7 bases left in between. The CDR3 DNA sequence: TGTGCCAGCAGCCGCTCCAGCTCTGGGGCCAACGTCCTGACTTTC. Translation: CASSRSSSGANVLTF.

A remark on this clonotype: One end of the junction varies from germline; a read error may be responsible. This chain uses TRBV5-1 with TRBJ2-5; no clear D gene. This CDR3 spans 11 amino acids. Per germline, CDR1 SGHRS and CDR2 YFSETQ. CDR3 protein: CASSLRETQYF. CDR3 nucleotides: TGTGCCAGCAGCTTGCGTGAGACCCAGTACTTC.

The rearrangement joins TRBV5-4 to TRBJ1-2; D gene uncertain. CDR1 SGHNT and CDR2 YYREEE come from the germline V gene (reference sequence). The CDR3 is made up of 14 amino acids. Trimming removed 0 bases at V and 4 bases at J, with 10 bases between. This CDR3 reads CASSLGSDFYGYTF. The DNA of the CDR3 is TGTGCCAGCAGCTTGGGGTCAGACTTCTATGGCTACACCTTC. Together with reference TRBV5-4 and TRBJ1-2, the CDR3 gives the full variable domain: ETGVTQSPTHLIKTRGQQVTLRCSSQSGHNTVSWYQQALGQGPQFIFQYYREEENGRGNFPPRFSGLQFPNYSSELNVNALELDDSALYLCASSLGSDFYGYTFGSGTRLTVV.

This sequence joins TRBV15 and TRBJ1-5; D remains unclear. The CDR3 consists of 13 residues. V was pared by 5 bases and J by 0 bases, with 5 bases between. CDR1 is LNHNV and CDR2 is YYDKDF in the germline V gene (reference sequence). The CDR3 DNA reads as TGTGCCACCAGCGAGATTAGCAATCAGCCCCAGCATTTT. It encodes CATSEISNQPQHF. Combining the CDR3 with reference TRBV15 and TRBJ1-5 gives the whole variable domain DAMVIQNPRYQVTQFGKPVTLSCSQTLNHNVMYWYQQKSSQAPKLLFHYYDKDFNNEADTPDNFQSRRPNTSFCFLDIRSPGLGDTAMYLCATSEISNQPQHFGDGTRLSIL.

The chain carries TRBV9 and TRBJ2-3; D not resolved. Germline V lookup: CDR1 SGDLS, CDR2 YYNGEE. Trimming left V 0 bases short and J 5 bases short, with 16 bases between. The CDR3 is 16 residues long. DNA of the CDR3: TGTGCCAGCAGCGTAGCAGATAGAATGGGAAGAGATACGCAGTATTTT. Amino acids: CASSVADRMGRDTQYF.

This clonotype was picked up one time. The chain uses TRBV29-1 and TRBJ2-1, with 8 bases fitting TRBD2. This CDR3 has 14 residues. Trimming removed 4 bases from V and 0 bases from J; junction bases left unmatched: 2. Germline V gene lookup returns CDR1 SQVTM and CDR2 ANQGSEA. The CDR3 reads CSVVAGGSYNEQFF. CDR3 nucleotide sequence: TGCAGCGTTGTGGCGGGGGGCTCCTACAATGAGCAGTTCTTC.

The chain has TRBV11-2 and TRBJ1-1, with a tentative D call TRBD1 (6 bases). Trimming took off 8 bases at V and 5 bases at J, with 15 bases between the two ends. This CDR3 spans 13 amino acids. Per the germline V gene, CDR1 is SGHAT and CDR2 is FQNNGV. As DNA, the CDR3 is TGTGCCAGCGGTCCAGGGGCGAGGACTGAAGCTTTCTTT. This codes for CASGPGARTEAFF.

The chain carries TRBV2 and TRBJ2-1; 7 nucleotides agree with TRBD2. Germline CDR1 reads SNHLY; CDR2 reads FYNNEI. This CDR3 is 12 amino acids long. J was trimmed by 5 bases and V by 6 bases; bases with no gene match: 1. CDR3 in amino acids: CASRGTNNEQFF. DNA for the CDR3: TGTGCCAGCAGAGGGACTAACAATGAGCAGTTCTTC.

V and J are TRBV5-1 and TRBJ2-2; TRBD2 is a possible D gene (6 bases). CDR1 and CDR2 (germline): SGHRS, YFSETQ. V was shortened by 6 bases and J by 0 bases, with 12 bases between the two germline ends. The CDR3 has 15 residues. Here the CDR3 DNA reads TGCGCCAGCATGGAGGGTCTGACGAACACCGGGGAGCTGTTTTTT. This encodes CASMEGLTNTGELFF.